Presented here are 6 T cell receptor beta chains from one specimen sequenced in a study of cytomegalovirus exposure and HLA in healthy donors. PCR was performed using 60 Vbeta and 13 Jbeta primers. Clones were sequenced by immunoSEQ multiplex PCR, and TCRdb holds only the in-frame ones, with some missing. The sample includes 150,000 to 160,000 clones, 65% to 75% seen only once; the top ten take 2% to 2.5%. The sample comprised PBMCs. These receptors all come from a man aged 25-45 years in good health and CMV-seronegative.

This clone was found once. This sequence joins TRBV28 and TRBJ2-7, with TRBD1 matching over 10 bases. This CDR3 is built from 16 residues. The V segment lost 3 bases and the J segment 5 bases; nucleotides outside the gene matches: 10. Germline assignment: CDR1 MDHEN and CDR2 SYDVKM. CDR3 bases: TGTGCCAGCAGTTTCCGGGACAGGGGCCTAAGAAACGAGCAGTACTTC. Translation gives CASSFRDRGLRNEQYF.

The chain couples TRBV29-1 to TRBJ2-3; D remains unclear. Germline CDR1 is SQVTM and CDR2 is ANQGSEA. The CDR3 runs to 12 residues. V was trimmed by 5 bases and J by 0 bases, leaving 6 bases between them. In DNA form, the CDR3 reads TGCAGCGTTACGCTAAGCACAGATACGCAGTATTTT. Its translation is CSVTLSTDTQYF.

The rearrangement joins TRBV5-1 to TRBJ2-2; maybe TRBD1 (5 bases). Germline V lookup: CDR1 SGHRS, CDR2 YFSETQ. Trimming cost V 2 bases and J 6 bases, with 8 bases left between them. CDR3 length equals 13 residues. CDR3 in amino acids: CASSFRGPGELFF. CDR3 DNA: TGCGCCAGCAGCTTTAGGGGTCCCGGGGAGCTGTTTTTT.

The V call is TRBV4-3, the J call TRBJ2-2; D gene ambiguous. The ends were cut back, 0 bases at V and 0 bases at J, with 11 bases in the middle. The CDR3 loop spans 17 amino acids. Germline CDR1 reads LGHNA; CDR2 reads YSLEER. CDR3 DNA: TGCGCCAGCAGCCAAGAAAGGATGGGCGCGAACACCGGGGAGCTGTTTTTT. Translating gives CASSQERMGANTGELFF.

V and J are TRBV15 and TRBJ2-1; D may be TRBD2 (5 bases). The CDR3 runs 14 residues. Germline V gene lookup returns CDR1 LNHNV and CDR2 YYDKDF (reference sequence). V lost 0 bases and J lost 7, with 10 bases in between. The CDR3 DNA is TGTGCCACCAGCAGAGATTTTCGGGGTAATGAGCAGTTCTTC. This codes for CATSRDFRGNEQFF.

The J gene is TRBJ2-3, the V gene TRBV7-2; TRBD1 aligns across 7 bases. V dropped 5 bases and J dropped 0; count of bases not matched to a gene: 5. Germline values: CDR1 SGHTA, CDR2 FQGNSA. CDR3 length: 15 amino acids. The CDR3 coding sequence is TGTGCCAGCAGCCCACAGACAGGGAGCACAGATACGCAGTATTTT. Translation: CASSPQTGSTDTQYF.